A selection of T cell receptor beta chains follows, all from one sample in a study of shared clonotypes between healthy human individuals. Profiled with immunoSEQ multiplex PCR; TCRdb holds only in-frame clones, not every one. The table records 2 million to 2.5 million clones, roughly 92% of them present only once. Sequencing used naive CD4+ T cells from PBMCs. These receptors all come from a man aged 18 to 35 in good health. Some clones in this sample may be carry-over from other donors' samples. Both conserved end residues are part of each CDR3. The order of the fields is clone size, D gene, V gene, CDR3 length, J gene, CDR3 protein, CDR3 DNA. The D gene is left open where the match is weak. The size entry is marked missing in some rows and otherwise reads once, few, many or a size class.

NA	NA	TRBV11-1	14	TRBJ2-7	CASSFDRAGGEQYF	TGTGCCAGCAGCTTCGACAGGGCGGGGGGCGAGCAGTACTTC
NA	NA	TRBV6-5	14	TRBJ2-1	CASSPRDARNEQFF	TGTGCCAGCAGCCCCCGGGACGCGAGGAATGAGCAGTTCTTC
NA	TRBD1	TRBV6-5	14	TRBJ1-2	CASSRLDRAEGYTF	TGTGCCAGCAGCCGCTTAGACAGGGCTGAAGGCTACACCTTC
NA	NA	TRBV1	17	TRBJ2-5	CTSSQALDDRPQETQYF	TGCACCAGCAGCCAAGCGTTAGATGACAGACCCCAAGAGACCCAGTACTTC
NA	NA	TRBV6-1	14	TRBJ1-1	CASSDQALNTEAFF	TGTGCCAGCAGTGATCAAGCTCTGAACACTGAAGCTTTCTTT
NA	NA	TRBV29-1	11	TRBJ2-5	CSVAQLETQYF	TGCAGCGTTGCTCAATTAGAGACCCAGTACTTC
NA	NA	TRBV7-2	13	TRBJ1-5	CASSPFRDQPQHF	TGTGCCAGCAGCCCCTTCCGTGATCAGCCCCAGCATTTT
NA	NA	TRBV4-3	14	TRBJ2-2	CASSQRGYAGELFF	TGCGCCAGCAGCCAACGGGGTTATGCCGGGGAGCTGTTTTTT
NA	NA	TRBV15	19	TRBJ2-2	CATSRDGGAVGRNTGELFF	TGTGCCACCAGCAGAGATGGGGGGGCCGTCGGTAGGAACACCGGGGAGCTGTTTTTT
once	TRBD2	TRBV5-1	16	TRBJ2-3	CASSLASGSYTDTQYF	TGCGCCAGCAGCTTGGCTAGCGGGAGTTACACAGATACGCAGTATTTT
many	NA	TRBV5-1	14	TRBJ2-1	CASSLRVSYNEQFF	TGCGCCAGCAGCTTGCGGGTGTCCTACAATGAGCAGTTCTTC
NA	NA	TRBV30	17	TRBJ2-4	CAWSGGRSLLAKNIQYF	TGTGCCTGGAGTGGCGGACGGAGCCTTCTAGCCAAAAACATTCAGTACTTC
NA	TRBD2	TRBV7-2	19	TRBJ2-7	CASSLVLSSGTSGFYEQYF	TGTGCCAGCAGCTTAGTACTCAGTTCCGGGACTAGCGGGTTCTACGAGCAGTACTTC
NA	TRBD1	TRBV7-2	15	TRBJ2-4	CASSTGTGGRNIQYF	TGTGCCAGCAGCACGGGGACAGGGGGAAGAAACATTCAGTACTTC
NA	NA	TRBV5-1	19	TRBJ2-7	CASSYLDQPRGTQSYEQYF	TGCGCCAGCAGCTATCTGGACCAACCACGGGGGACACAATCCTACGAGCAGTACTTC
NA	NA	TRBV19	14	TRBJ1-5	CASKPGNSNQPQHF	TGTGCCAGTAAACCCGGGAATAGCAATCAGCCCCAGCATTTT
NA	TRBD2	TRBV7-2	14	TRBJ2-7	CASSLGGSNHEQYF	TGTGCCAGCAGCTTGGGAGGGTCGAACCACGAGCAGTACTTC
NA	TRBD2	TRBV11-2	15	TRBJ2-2	CASSQTSGNTGELFF	TGTGCCAGCAGCCAGACTAGCGGGAACACCGGGGAGCTGTTTTTT
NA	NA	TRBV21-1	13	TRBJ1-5	CASCNQGNQPQHF	TGTGCCAGCTGTAATCAGGGGAATCAGCCCCAGCATTTT
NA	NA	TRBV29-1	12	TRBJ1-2	CSVDSGFSGYTF	TGCAGCGTTGATTCGGGGTTTAGTGGCTACACCTTC
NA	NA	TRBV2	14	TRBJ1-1	CASSLAEGGTEAFF	TGTGCCAGCAGCCTTGCGGAGGGTGGGACTGAAGCTTTCTTT
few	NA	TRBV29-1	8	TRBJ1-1	CSVEDSLF	TGCAGCGTTGAGGATAGTCTCTTT
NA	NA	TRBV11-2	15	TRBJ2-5	CASSLVVSDSGTQYF	TGTGCCAGCAGCTTAGTTGTATCGGACTCTGGGACCCAGTACTTC
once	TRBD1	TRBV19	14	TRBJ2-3	CASTPGQGTDTQYF	TGTGCCAGTACCCCGGGACAGGGCACAGATACGCAGTATTTT
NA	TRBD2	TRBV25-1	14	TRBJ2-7	CASSRTSGTYEQYF	TGTGCCAGCAGCCGGACTAGCGGAACCTACGAGCAGTACTTC
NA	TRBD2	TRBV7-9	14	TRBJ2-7	CASSISGSRNEQYF	TGTGCCAGCAGCATAAGCGGGAGTAGGAACGAGCAGTACTTC
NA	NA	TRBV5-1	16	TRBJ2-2	CASSLGAGANTGELFF	TGCGCCAGCAGCTTGGGCGCGGGCGCGAACACCGGGGAGCTGTTTTTT
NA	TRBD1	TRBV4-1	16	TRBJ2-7	CASSQDGTAKTYEQYF	TGCGCCAGCAGCCAAGATGGGACAGCCAAAACCTACGAGCAGTACTTC
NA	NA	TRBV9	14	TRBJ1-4	CASSPTGANEKLFF	TGTGCCAGCAGCCCAACTGGGGCTAATGAAAAACTGTTTTTT
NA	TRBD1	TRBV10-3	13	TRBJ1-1	CAISGTGNTEAFF	TGTGCCATCAGTGGGACAGGGAACACTGAAGCTTTCTTT
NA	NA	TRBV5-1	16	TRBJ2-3	CASSPHQSSYTDTQYF	TGCGCCAGCAGCCCCCACCAGTCGTCGTACACAGATACGCAGTATTTT
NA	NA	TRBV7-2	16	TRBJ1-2	CASSLGGAEANYGYTF	TGTGCCAGCAGCTTAGGGGGCGCAGAAGCTAACTATGGCTACACCTTC
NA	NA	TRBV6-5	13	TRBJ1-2	CASSVTLQGGYTF	TGTGCCAGCAGTGTGACCCTTCAGGGAGGCTACACCTTC
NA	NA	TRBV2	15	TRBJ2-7	CASRTGRGPHYEQYF	TGTGCCAGCAGGACCGGGAGAGGGCCCCACTACGAGCAGTACTTC
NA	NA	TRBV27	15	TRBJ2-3	CASSPLGGSTDTQYF	TGTGCCAGCAGCCCCCTAGGGGGAAGCACAGATACGCAGTATTTT
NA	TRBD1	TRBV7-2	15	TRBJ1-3	CASSSPGQGGYTIYF	TGTGCCAGCAGCTCGCCAGGACAGGGGGGGTACACCATATATTTT
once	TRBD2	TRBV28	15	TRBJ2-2	CASSSTSGRAGELFF	TGTGCCAGCAGTTCGACTAGCGGGAGGGCCGGGGAGCTGTTTTTT
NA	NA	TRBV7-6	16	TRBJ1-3	CASSSLGRSSGNTIYF	TGTGCCAGCAGCTCGCTGGGACGGTCCTCTGGAAACACCATATATTTT
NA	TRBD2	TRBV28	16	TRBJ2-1	CASSASGSGRDDEQFF	TGTGCCAGCAGCGCCTCGGGCAGCGGGAGGGATGATGAGCAGTTCTTC
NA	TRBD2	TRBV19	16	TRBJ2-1	CASSIRAGGRPNEQFF	TGTGCCAGTAGTATACGGGCGGGAGGGCGTCCCAATGAGCAGTTCTTC
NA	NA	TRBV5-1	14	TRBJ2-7	CASSFRSISYEQYF	TGCGCCAGCAGCTTTCGGTCGATCTCCTACGAGCAGTACTTC
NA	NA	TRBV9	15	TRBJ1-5	CASSVGPYSNQPQHF	TGTGCCAGCAGCGTAGGGCCTTATAGCAATCAGCCCCAGCATTTT
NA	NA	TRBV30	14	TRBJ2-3	CAWSVAGGADTQYF	TGTGCCTGGAGCGTTGCCGGAGGGGCAGATACGCAGTATTTT